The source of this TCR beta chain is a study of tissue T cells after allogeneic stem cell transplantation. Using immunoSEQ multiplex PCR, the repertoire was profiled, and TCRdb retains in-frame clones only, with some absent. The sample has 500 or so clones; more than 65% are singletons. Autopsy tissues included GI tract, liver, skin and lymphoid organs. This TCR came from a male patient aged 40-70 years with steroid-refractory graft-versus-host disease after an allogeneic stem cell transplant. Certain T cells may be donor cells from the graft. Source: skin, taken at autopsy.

The CDR3 sequence: CATSDRFGDRGHTGELFF. Written as DNA, the CDR3 is TGTGCCACCAGTGATCGTTTCGGGGACAGGGGGCACACCGGGGAGCTGTTTTTT. The V gene is TRBV24-1, the J gene TRBJ2-2; 12 bases match TRBD1. The length of the CDR3 is 18 residues. V was clipped by 3 bases and J by 3 bases; unmatched bases: 7. Germline assignment: CDR1 KGHDR and CDR2 SFDVKD.